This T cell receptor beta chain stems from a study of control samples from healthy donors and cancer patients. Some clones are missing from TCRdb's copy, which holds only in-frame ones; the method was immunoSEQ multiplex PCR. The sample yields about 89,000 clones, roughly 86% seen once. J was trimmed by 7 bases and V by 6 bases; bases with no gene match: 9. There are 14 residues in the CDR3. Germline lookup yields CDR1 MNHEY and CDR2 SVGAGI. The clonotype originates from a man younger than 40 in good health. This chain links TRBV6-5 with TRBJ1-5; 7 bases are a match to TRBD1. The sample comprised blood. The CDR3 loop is CASSPDRVSQPQHF. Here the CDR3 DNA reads TGTGCCAGCAGCCCCGACAGGGTCAGCCAGCCCCAGCATTTT.